One sample yielded the 20 T cell receptor beta chains listed below, sequenced in a study of cytomegalovirus exposure and HLA in healthy donors. The PCR made use of 60 Vbeta and 13 Jbeta primers. Libraries were prepared by immunoSEQ multiplex PCR; TCRdb keeps only in-frame clonotypes and omits some of them. Here the sample spans 200,000 to 300,000 clones, 82% being singletons. The sequenced material came from PBMCs. These receptors were collected from a woman in her thirties or forties in good health and CMV-seropositive.

This clone was detected only a few times. The rearrangement links TRBV7-8 to TRBJ1-4; the D gene is possibly TRBD1 (6 bases). Germline V gives CDR1 SGHVS, CDR2 FQNEAQ. The CDR3 has 16 amino acids. Trimming stripped 5 bases from V and 0 bases from J, with 13 bases between. The chain's CDR3 is CASSPDRIATNEKLFF. The CDR3 region has the DNA TGTGCCAGCAGCCCGGACAGAATTGCAACTAATGAAAAACTGTTTTTT.

V usage is TRBV5-1 and J usage is TRBJ1-4; D gene unclear. This CDR3 region has 14 residues. Germline V gene lookup returns CDR1 SGHRS and CDR2 YFSETQ. Trimming removed 1 base from V and 0 bases from J, with 4 bases in between. The DNA for the CDR3 is TGCGCCAGCAGCTTGACGGCAACTAATGAAAAACTGTTTTTT. Translating it yields CASSLTATNEKLFF.

The J gene is TRBJ2-7, the V gene TRBV27; D possibly corresponds to TRBD2 (6 bases). There are 15 residues in the CDR3. The V end lost 2 bases, the J end lost 7 bases, and 18 bases lay between the germline ends. The germline gives CDR1 MNHEY, CDR2 SMNVEV (reference sequence). CDR3 loop: CASSLVAGVAGEQYF. The CDR3 DNA reads TGTGCCAGCAGTTTAGTGGCGGGCGTCGCGGGGGAGCAGTACTTC.

V usage is TRBV11-3 and J usage is TRBJ2-1; 10 bases match TRBD2. Per germline, CDR1 SGHNT and CDR2 YENEEA. The length of the CDR3 is 17 residues. Losses at the gene ends were 2 bases for V and 7 bases for J; bases not matched to a gene: 11. The chain's CDR3 is CASSLFDLAGGRNEQFF. The CDR3 DNA reads TGTGCCAGCAGCTTATTCGACTTAGCGGGAGGACGGAATGAGCAGTTCTTC.

The gene calls are TRBV5-8 and TRBJ2-4, with TRBD2 identical over 7 bases. The CDR3 contains 14 residues. V dropped 3 bases and J dropped 8; count of bases not matched to a gene: 8. The germline V gene encodes CDR1 SGHTS and CDR2 YDEGEE. The CDR3 DNA follows: TGTGCCAGCAGCTGGGAGGGAAGGGTGGACATTCAGTACTTC. Protein: CASSWEGRVDIQYF.

The gene calls are TRBV10-2 and TRBJ2-1; 10 bases align to TRBD2. Unmatched junction bases numbered 4, after V lost 4 bases and J lost 4 bases. CDR3 length: 15 residues. Germline assignment: CDR1 WSHSY and CDR2 SAAADI. CDR3 nucleotides: TGCGCCAGCAGTGTAACTAGCGGGACTTACAATGAGCAGTTCTTC. Protein product: CASSVTSGTYNEQFF.

The chain has TRBV5-6 and TRBJ1-6; weak D call: TRBD1 (6 bases). Trimming took off 4 bases at V and 7 bases at J, with 15 bases between the two ends. This CDR3 has 15 amino acids. Per the germline V gene, CDR1 is SGHDT and CDR2 is YYEEEE. CDR3 sequence (DNA): TGTGCCAGCAGCCTGGGCGGGGGCAACAATTCACCCCTCCACTTT. This translates into CASSLGGGNNSPLHF.

The rearrangement joins TRBV27 to TRBJ2-1, with no clear D. Trimming removed 7 bases from V and 4 bases from J, with 8 bases in between. CDR1 MNHEY and CDR2 SMNVEV come from the germline V gene (reference sequence). The CDR3 is made up of 12 amino acids. In DNA form, the CDR3 reads TGTGCCAGCATGGGCCAATACAATGAGCAGTTCTTC. It yields the protein CASMGQYNEQFF.

The rearrangement links TRBV7-9 to TRBJ2-1; the D gene is possibly TRBD2 (6 bases). The CDR3 is 14 residues long. Between the trimmed V and J ends, which lost 6 bases and 9 bases, there was a span of 18 bases. CDR1 is SEHNR and CDR2 is FQNEAQ in the germline V gene (reference sequence). The CDR3 here is CASRPGLKASEQFF. The CDR3 nucleotides read TGTGCCAGCAGACCGGGACTCAAAGCCTCTGAGCAGTTCTTC.

The CDR3 nucleotides are TGTGCCATCAGTGAGTCGTTGGGGGACTATTACAATGAGCAGTTCTTC. It encodes CAISESLGDYYNEQFF. The chain couples TRBV10-3 to TRBJ2-1; the match to TRBD2 covers 7 bases. Germline V gene lookup returns CDR1 ENHRY and CDR2 SYGVKD. The CDR3 is made up of 16 amino acids. Germline trimming cut 0 bases from V and 4 bases from J; bases unmatched to any gene: 6.

V usage is TRBV5-1 and J usage is TRBJ2-2, with 8 bases identical to TRBD2. The CDR3 loop spans 15 amino acids. Germline CDR1 and CDR2: SGHRS and YFSETQ. Trimming cost V 2 bases and J 3 bases; bases outside gene matches: 3. The CDR3, as DNA: TGCGCCAGCAGCTTCGGGGGGGCCTACACCGGGGAGCTGTTTTTT. Its protein is CASSFGGAYTGELFF.

The chain recombines TRBV18 with TRBJ2-4; no firm D call. Trimming took off 2 bases at V and 1 base at J, with 9 bases between the two ends. This CDR3 has 15 residues. The V gene's germline CDR1 is KGHSH and CDR2 LQKENI. In DNA, the CDR3 is TGTGCCAGCTCACCAATTGATGGCGCCAAAAACATTCAGTACTTC. It translates to CASSPIDGAKNIQYF.

This clone was seen once. The J gene is TRBJ1-2, the V gene TRBV5-1; TRBD1 matches at 9 bases. The CDR3 length is 14 residues. V dropped 1 base and J dropped 6; count of bases not matched to a gene: 4. The germline gives CDR1 SGHRS, CDR2 YFSETQ. CDR3 sequence reads: CASSLIGTGNGYTF. Written as DNA, the CDR3 is TGCGCCAGCAGCTTGATCGGGACAGGGAATGGCTACACCTTC.

The rearrangement links TRBV7-2 to TRBJ1-3, with a tentative D call TRBD1 (6 bases). CDR1 is SGHTA, CDR2 FQGNSA, per germline. This CDR3 spans 13 amino acids. V lost 7 bases and J 2 bases, leaving 9 bases between the germline ends. This chain's CDR3 is CASTRTAGNTIYF. CDR3 bases: TGTGCCAGCACCAGGACAGCTGGAAACACCATATATTTT.

V usage is TRBV11-1 and J usage is TRBJ2-6; TRBD1 is a possible D gene (5 bases). CDR3 length: 17 residues. The germline V gene has CDR1 SGHAT and CDR2 FQDESV (reference sequence). V lost 1 base to trimming and J lost 0 bases, with 10 bases between them. The CDR3 DNA is TGTGCCAGCAGCTTAGTAGGGGATAGCTCTGGGGCCAACGTCCTGACTTTC. This sequence encodes CASSLVGDSSGANVLTF.

The V and J genes are TRBV7-3 and TRBJ2-6; D call uncertain. The CDR3 totals 11 residues. Germline CDR1 SGHTA, CDR2 FQGTGA. Trimming took 8 bases from V and 10 from J, leaving 9 bases between them. This chain's CDR3 is CASSLNNVLTF. CDR3 nucleotide sequence: TGTGCCAGCTCTCTAAATAACGTCCTGACTTTC. Drawing the rest from reference TRBV7-3 and TRBJ2-6, the complete variable domain is GAGVSQTPSNKVTEKGKYVELRCDPISGHTALYWYRQSLGQGPEFLIYFQGTGAADDSGLPNDRFFAVRPEGSVSTLKIQRTERGDSAVYLCASSLNNVLTFGAGSRLTVL.

This chain joins TRBV10-3 and TRBJ2-7; 11 bases align to TRBD2. This CDR3 region has 14 residues. Germline-derived CDR1 and CDR2 are ENHRY and SYGVKD. After removal of 6 bases from V and 0 bases from J, the junction contained 1 base not matched to a gene. CDR3: CAIRTSGASYEQYF. In DNA, the CDR3 is TGTGCCATCAGGACTAGCGGGGCCTCCTACGAGCAGTACTTC.

V gene TRBV28 combines with J gene TRBJ1-2; 8 bases agree with TRBD1. V gave up 4 bases and J gave up 7 bases; unmatched junction bases: 8. Germline V lookup: CDR1 MDHEN, CDR2 SYDVKM. The length of the CDR3 is 14 residues. The CDR3: CASSSIGQGGGYTF. The CDR3 DNA reads as TGTGCCAGCAGTTCAATCGGACAGGGAGGTGGCTACACCTTC.

This chain joins TRBV11-3 and TRBJ2-2; 7 positions match TRBD1. The CDR3 is made up of 13 amino acids. Germline CDR1 SGHNT, CDR2 YENEEA. Trimming took 7 bases from V and 4 from J; bases not matched to a gene: 3. CDR3 DNA sequence: TGTGCCAGCAAGGGGGCGAGCACCGGGGAGCTGTTTTTT. This sequence encodes CASKGASTGELFF.

CDR3 nucleotides: TGTGCCAGCACCCCCGGACAGGGGGGGTTCTACGAGCAGTACTTC. This sequence encodes CASTPGQGGFYEQYF. The chain carries TRBV11-2 and TRBJ2-7, with 10 bases that match TRBD1. V gave up 7 bases and J gave up 3 bases; unmatched junction bases: 9. The CDR3 is made up of 15 amino acids. Germline CDR1 is SGHAT and CDR2 is FQNNGV.